Below, one TCR beta chain is given with its context. Its antigen is unknown. Base qualities are missing; no much larger clone stands one base away. The CDR3 holds 8 amino acids from the cysteine to the phenylalanine. Of the read, only the CDR3 DNA is kept; its 24 bases are in frame from base 1. V sheds 2 bases and J sheds 13 bases, leaving 0 bases between their ends. In the germline V gene, CDR1 corresponds to MNHNS and CDR2 to SASEGT. This record belongs to a study of CD8 T cells in Susac syndrome (dated by TCRdb to between 2019 and 2020). About the study as a whole: Whether CD8+ T cell activation and differentiation in Susac syndrome was antigen driven was tested using repertoire sequencing. The clonality of the CD8+ T cell repertoire was compared across about 12 healthy donors, about 14 Susac syndrome patients and under 18 multiple sclerosis patients. Overall results and qualifications from the work: The TCR sequencing and HLA analysis was acknowledged to have included a relatively small number of individuals.

Peripheral blood CD8+ and CD4+ T cells from healthy donors, Susac syndrome patients and multiple sclerosis patients were profiled by high-throughput TCR beta sequencing. The multiple sclerosis controls were treatment-naive patients whose relapsing-remitting disease, either stable or active, fulfilled the revised McDonald criteria. Bulk CD8+ and CD4+ T cells were purified magnetically by negative isolation, whereas CD8+ TEMRA cells were enriched by FACS. Blood was drawn into EDTA tubes, processed within 24 hours, and PBMCs were isolated by density gradient centrifugation. PBMCs intended for TCR sequencing were cryopreserved in liquid nitrogen and thawed later in a water bath at 37 degrees C. The sorted or isolated CD4+, CD8+ and CD8+ TEMRA cells reached a purity of at least 90%. RNA was extracted with the RNeasy kit and roughly 0.5 to 1 ug was reverse transcribed using random hexamers. TCR beta CDR3 regions were amplified with the immunoSEQ multiplex PCR assay covering 54 Vbeta and 13 Jbeta segments. To correct PCR amplification bias, a synthetic template baseline was used for both primer optimization and computational correction. The study's own analysis went as follows. Reads were annotated to V, D and J genes according to IMGT and were analyzed with immunoSEQ Analyzer, with only productive sequences retained. Clonality was computed as one minus Shannon entropy normalized by log2 of the number of productive unique sequences. For each patient and control, public and private clones were evaluated among the 100 most prevalent clones. Clones were defined as Susac-specific if absent from the healthy and MS cohorts, from 1052 published viral clones and from other ImmuneACCESS disease sequences. The raw public reads went through TCRdb reprocessing: fastp at Q25, MiXCR clone calling, in-frame beta chains kept. Every entry covers one CDR3 protein and lists the most common genes and DNA from its rows. TCRdb assigned the V and J calls; the authors' analysis was not used. This sample comprises 400,000 or so distinct CDR3 sequences, 75% to 90% of them detected only once. Of the sample, approximately 0.12% falls within the top ten clones.

This chain joins TRBV6-1 to TRBJ2-1; the D gene identity is not certain. The sample comprised CD8+ T cells from PBMCs. The source of this sequence is a human donor with multiple sclerosis. The DNA sequence is as follows: TGTGCCAGCAGTGAACAGTTCTTC. The translation is CASSEQFF.